This T cell receptor (beta chain) was captured in a study of blood T cell repertoires in COVID-19. Overall study: The samples span acute and convalescent COVID-19 from the United States, Italy and Spain. Nucleic acid was either cDNA or gDNA, and it came from T cells, B-cell-depleted T cells, or PBMCs.

The table came from immunoSEQ multiplex PCR; TCRdb's copy has only in-frame clones and leaves some out. The sample lists around 170,000 clones; over 75% were seen once. After removal of 11 bases from V and 5 bases from J, the junction contained 12 bases not matched to a gene. CDR1 and CDR2 from the germline V gene are ENHRY and SYGVKD. The length of the CDR3 is 14 residues. The V and J genes are TRBV10-3 and TRBJ1-2, with 9 bases that match TRBD1. Sequenced: peripheral blood. The sequence came from a man aged 70-80 years who had recovered from COVID-19. The CDR3: CALGQGTVGYGYTF. CDR3 sequence (DNA): TGTGCCCTGGGACAGGGTACCGTTGGATATGGCTACACCTTC.